The sample holds one count of the clone carrying this T cell receptor beta chain. V was pared by 6 bases and J by 7 bases, with 24 bases between. Looked up from germline, CDR1 is MDHEN and CDR2 is SYDVKM. The CDR3 length is 17 residues. Here immunoSEQ multiplex PCR was the method, and the copy in TCRdb shows in-frame clones only, minus some. The sample has 20,000 to 30,000 clones; approximately 90% are singletons. These data originate in a study of T cells in localized non-small cell lung cancer. This TCR came from a female donor over 55 with stage II squamous cell lung carcinoma. The starting material was peripheral blood, obtained before any cancer treatment. The rearrangement links TRBV28 to TRBJ1-4; tentative D call: TRBD1 (5 bases). The DNA of the CDR3 is TGTGCCAGCAGCCCTAATGGGTTCCCGGGACGGCTTGAAAAACTGTTTTTT. Its protein product is CASSPNGFPGRLEKLFF.